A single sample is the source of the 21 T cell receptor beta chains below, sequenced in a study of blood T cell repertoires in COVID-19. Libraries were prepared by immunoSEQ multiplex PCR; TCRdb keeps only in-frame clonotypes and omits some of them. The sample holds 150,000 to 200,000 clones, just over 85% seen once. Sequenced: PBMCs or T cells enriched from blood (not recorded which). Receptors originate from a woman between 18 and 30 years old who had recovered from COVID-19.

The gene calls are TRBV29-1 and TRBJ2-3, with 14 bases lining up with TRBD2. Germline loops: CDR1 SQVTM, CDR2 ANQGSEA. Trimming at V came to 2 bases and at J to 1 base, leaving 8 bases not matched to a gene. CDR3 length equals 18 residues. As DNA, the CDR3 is TGCAGCGTTGAACGACTAGCGGGGGGGCGTTTGGGCACAGATACGCAGTATTTT. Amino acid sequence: CSVERLAGGRLGTDTQYF.

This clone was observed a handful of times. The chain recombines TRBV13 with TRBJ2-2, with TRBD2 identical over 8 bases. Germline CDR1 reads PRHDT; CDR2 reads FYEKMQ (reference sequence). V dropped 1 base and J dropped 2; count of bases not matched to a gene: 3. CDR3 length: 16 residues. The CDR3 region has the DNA TGTGCCAGCAGCTTAGAACTAGCGGATAACACCGGGGAGCTGTTTTTT. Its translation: CASSLELADNTGELFF.

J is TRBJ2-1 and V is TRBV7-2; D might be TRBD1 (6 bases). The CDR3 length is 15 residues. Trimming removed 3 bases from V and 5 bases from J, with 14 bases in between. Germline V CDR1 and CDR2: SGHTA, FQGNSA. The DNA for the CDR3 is TGTGCCAGCAGCTTTTCCCCAGGGGTCAACAATGAGCAGTTCTTC. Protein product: CASSFSPGVNNEQFF.

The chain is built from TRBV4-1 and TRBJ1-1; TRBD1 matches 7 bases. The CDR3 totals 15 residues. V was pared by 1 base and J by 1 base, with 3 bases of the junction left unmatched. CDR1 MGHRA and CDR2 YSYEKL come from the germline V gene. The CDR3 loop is CASSQGTGTNTEAFF. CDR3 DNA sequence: TGCGCCAGCAGCCAAGGGACAGGAACGAACACTGAAGCTTTCTTT.

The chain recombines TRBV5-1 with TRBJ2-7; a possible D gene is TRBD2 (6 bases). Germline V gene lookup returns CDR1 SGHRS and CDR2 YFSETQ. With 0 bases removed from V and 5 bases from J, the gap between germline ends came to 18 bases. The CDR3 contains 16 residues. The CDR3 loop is CASSLGIPEGLDEQYF. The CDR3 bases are TGCGCCAGCAGCTTGGGGATACCGGAGGGCCTGGACGAGCAGTACTTC. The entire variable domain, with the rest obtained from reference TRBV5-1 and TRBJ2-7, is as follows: KAGVTQTPRYLIKTRGQQVTLSCSPISGHRSVSWYQQTPGQGLQFLFEYFSETQRNKGNFPGRFSGRQFSNSRSEMNVSTLELGDSALYLCASSLGIPEGLDEQYFGPGTRLTVT.

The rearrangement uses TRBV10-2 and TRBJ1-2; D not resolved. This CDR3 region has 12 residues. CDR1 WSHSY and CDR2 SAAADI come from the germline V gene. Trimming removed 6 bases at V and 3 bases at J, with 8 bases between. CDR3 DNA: TGCGCCAGCAGCGCGTATGACTATGGCTACACCTTC. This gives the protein CASSAYDYGYTF.

The CDR3 DNA follows: TGTGCCAGCAGTTTGAGGACAGGGACTACAGATACGCAGTATTTT. This sequence encodes CASSLRTGTTDTQYF. The J gene is TRBJ2-3, the V gene TRBV28; 8 bases map to TRBD1. Germline CDR1 MDHEN, CDR2 SYDVKM. The trim removed 3 bases at V and 3 bases at J, leaving 5 bases unmatched. The CDR3 is 15 residues long. Complete variable domain (other parts from reference TRBV28 and TRBJ2-3): DVKVTQSSRYLVKRTGEKVFLECVQDMDHENMFWYRQDPGLGLRLIYFSYDVKMKEKGDIPEGYSVSREKKERFSLILESASTNQTSMYLCASSLRTGTTDTQYFGPGTRLTVL.

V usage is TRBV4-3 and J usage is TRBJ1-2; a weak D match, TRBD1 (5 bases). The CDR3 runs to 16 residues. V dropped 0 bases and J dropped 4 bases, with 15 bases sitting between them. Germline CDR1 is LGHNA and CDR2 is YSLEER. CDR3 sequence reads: CASSQDRPGVGYGYTF. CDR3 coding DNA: TGCGCCAGCAGCCAAGATCGCCCGGGGGTAGGCTATGGCTACACCTTC.

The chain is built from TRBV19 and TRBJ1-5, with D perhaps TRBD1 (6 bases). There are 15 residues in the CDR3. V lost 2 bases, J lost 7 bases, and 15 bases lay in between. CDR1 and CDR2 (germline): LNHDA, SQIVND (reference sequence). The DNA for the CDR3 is TGTGCCAGTAGTATATCTTACCCAGGGGAGCAGCCCCAGCATTTT. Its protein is CASSISYPGEQPQHF. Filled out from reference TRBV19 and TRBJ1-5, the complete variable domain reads DGGITQSPKYLFRKEGQNVTLSCEQNLNHDAMYWYRQDPGQGLRLIYYSQIVNDFQKGDIAEGYSVSREKKESFPLTVTSAQKNPTAFYLCASSISYPGEQPQHFGDGTRLSIL.

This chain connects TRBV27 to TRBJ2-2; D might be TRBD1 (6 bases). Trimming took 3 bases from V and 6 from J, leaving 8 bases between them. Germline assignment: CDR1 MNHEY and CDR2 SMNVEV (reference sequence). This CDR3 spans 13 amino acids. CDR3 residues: CASSFGGAGELFF. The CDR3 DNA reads TGTGCCAGCAGTTTTGGGGGCGCCGGGGAGCTGTTTTTT.

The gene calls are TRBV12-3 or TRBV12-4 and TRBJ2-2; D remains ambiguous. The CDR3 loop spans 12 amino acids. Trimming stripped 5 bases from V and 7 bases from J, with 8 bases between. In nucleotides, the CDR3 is TGTGCCAGCAGTCCATTGAGCGGGGAGCTGTTTTTT. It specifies CASSPLSGELFF.

The CDR3 here is CASSVGASGRAYEQYF. The CDR3 nucleotides read TGTGCCAGCAGCGTAGGGGCTAGCGGGAGGGCCTACGAGCAGTACTTC. The chain combines TRBV9 with TRBJ2-7; 12 bases are a match to TRBD2. The CDR3 is 16 amino acids. V lost 0 bases, J lost 2 bases, and 3 bases stayed unmatched. Germline values: CDR1 SGDLS, CDR2 YYNGEE.

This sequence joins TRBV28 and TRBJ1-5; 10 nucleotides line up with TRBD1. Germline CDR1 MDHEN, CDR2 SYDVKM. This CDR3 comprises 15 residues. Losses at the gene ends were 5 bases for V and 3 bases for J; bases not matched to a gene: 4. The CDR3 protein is CASSPDRGTNQPQHF. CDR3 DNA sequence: TGTGCCAGCAGTCCGGACAGGGGGACCAATCAGCCCCAGCATTTT.

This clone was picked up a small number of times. CDR3 DNA sequence: TGTGCCAGGGGGACAGGAGTAATTCGAGCCCTCCACTTT. This sequence encodes CARGTGVIRALHF. The chain employs TRBV2 and TRBJ1-6, with 8 bases that match TRBD1. After removal of 9 bases from V and 14 bases from J, the junction contained 12 bases not matched to a gene. Germline-derived CDR1 and CDR2 are SNHLY and FYNNEI. This CDR3 has 13 residues.

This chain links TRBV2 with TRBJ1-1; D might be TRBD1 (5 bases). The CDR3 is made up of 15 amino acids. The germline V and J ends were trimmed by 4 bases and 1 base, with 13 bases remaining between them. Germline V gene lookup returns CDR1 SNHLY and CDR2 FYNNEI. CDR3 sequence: CASSARGDPNTEAFF. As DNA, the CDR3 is TGTGCCAGCAGTGCAAGGGGTGACCCGAACACTGAAGCTTTCTTT.

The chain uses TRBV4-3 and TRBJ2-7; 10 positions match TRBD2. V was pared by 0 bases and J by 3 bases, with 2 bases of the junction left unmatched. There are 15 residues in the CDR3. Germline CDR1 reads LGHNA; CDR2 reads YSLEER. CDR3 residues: CASSQDPSGGYEQYF. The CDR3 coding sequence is TGCGCCAGCAGCCAAGATCCTAGCGGGGGCTACGAGCAGTACTTC.

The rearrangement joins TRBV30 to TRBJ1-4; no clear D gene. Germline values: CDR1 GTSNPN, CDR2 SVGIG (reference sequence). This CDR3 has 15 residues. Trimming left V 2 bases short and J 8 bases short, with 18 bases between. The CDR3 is CAWSRADTREEKLFF. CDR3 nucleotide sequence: TGTGCCTGGAGTCGCGCCGACACCCGGGAGGAAAAACTGTTTTTT.

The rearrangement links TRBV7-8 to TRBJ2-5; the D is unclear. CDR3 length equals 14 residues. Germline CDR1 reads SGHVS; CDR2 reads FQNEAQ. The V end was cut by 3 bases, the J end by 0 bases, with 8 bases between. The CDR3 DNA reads TGTGCCAGCAGCTTCAACATGGACCAAGAGACCCAGTACTTC. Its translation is CASSFNMDQETQYF.

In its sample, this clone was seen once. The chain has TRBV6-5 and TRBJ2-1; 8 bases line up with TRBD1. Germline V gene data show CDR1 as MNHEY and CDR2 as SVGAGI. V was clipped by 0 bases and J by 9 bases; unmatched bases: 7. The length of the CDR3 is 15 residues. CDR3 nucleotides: TGTGCCAGCAGTTACTCGACCCCAGGGGGCGGTGAGCAGTTCTTC. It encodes CASSYSTPGGGEQFF.

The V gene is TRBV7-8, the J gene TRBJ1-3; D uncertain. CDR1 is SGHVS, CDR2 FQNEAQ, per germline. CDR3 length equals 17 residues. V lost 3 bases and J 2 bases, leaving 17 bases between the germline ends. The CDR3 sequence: CASSFAGASQPGNTIYF. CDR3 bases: TGTGCCAGCAGCTTTGCCGGAGCTTCTCAACCTGGAAACACCATATATTTT.

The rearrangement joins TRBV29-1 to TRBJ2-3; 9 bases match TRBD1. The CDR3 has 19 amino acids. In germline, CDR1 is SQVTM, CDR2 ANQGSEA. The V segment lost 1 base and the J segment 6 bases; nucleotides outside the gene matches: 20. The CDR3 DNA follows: TGCAGCGTTGAAGGGGGGGGACAGGGTTACCTAGGGCAAACGGATACGCAGTATTTT. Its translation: CSVEGGGQGYLGQTDTQYF.